This is a list of T cell receptor beta chains from one sample in a study of regulatory T cells in long-lasting Graves disease. One entry per CDR3 protein results from TCRdb running MiXCR on the multiplex PCR reads. The table shows about 320,000 distinct CDR3 sequences, with approximately 20% occurring only once. The sample in question was peripheral blood mononuclear cells (PBMCs), obtained at new diagnosis, from a patient treated with antithyroid drugs. The receptor set was obtained from a female donor with Graves disease. Both conserved end residues are part of each CDR3. The order of the fields is J gene, V gene, clone size, CDR3 length, D gene, CDR3 protein, CDR3 DNA. The D gene is left open where the match is weak. Rows give clone size only sometimes, using once, few, many, or a class for an expanded clone.

>TRBJ2-7|TRBV20-1|-|14|TRBD2
CSGLAENSFYDQYF
TGCTCAGGACTAGCTGAGAACTCGTTCTACGATCAGTACTTC
>TRBJ2-7|TRBV13|few|14|-
CASSQRNPGPEQYF
TGTGCCAGCAGCCAAAGAAACCCGGGGCCAGAGCAGTACTTC
>TRBJ2-1|TRBV20-1|many|11|-
CSAFTSNEQFF
TGCAGTGCTTTTACGAGCAATGAGCAGTTCTTC
>TRBJ2-7|TRBV6-2/TRBV6-3|-|11|-
CASTTSYEQYF
TGTGCCAGCACGACCTCCTACGAGCAGTACTTC
>TRBJ2-7|TRBV6-5|many|15|TRBD1
CASSYSIGGQAEQYF
TGTGCCAGCAGTTACTCGATCGGGGGACAGGCAGAGCAGTACTTC
>TRBJ2-3|TRBV27|many|14|-
CASSLMASTDTQYF
TGTGCCAGCAGTTTAATGGCTAGCACAGATACGCAGTATTTT
>TRBJ1-5|TRBV3-1|many|14|-
CASSAGSSNQPQHF
TGTGCCAGCAGCGCAGGGAGTAGCAATCAGCCCCAGCATTTT
>TRBJ2-1|TRBV20-1|many|14|TRBD1
CSASPGQDLNEQFF
TGCAGTGCTAGTCCGGGACAGGACCTCAATGAGCAGTTCTTC
>TRBJ1-5|TRBV20-1|-|12|TRBD1
CSAGTADQPQHF
TGCAGTGCCGGGACAGCCGATCAGCCCCAGCATTTT
>TRBJ2-1|TRBV10-3|few|17|TRBD2
CAISESTIAGSYNEQFF
TGTGCCATCAGTGAGTCAACTATAGCGGGATCCTACAATGAGCAGTTCTTC
>TRBJ2-5|TRBV27|-|17|-
CASRTPGAGDRQETQYF
TGTGCCAGCAGAACCCCGGGGGCTGGGGACCGCCAAGAGACCCAGTACTTC
>TRBJ2-7|TRBV28|many|12|-
CASRSLGGEQYF
TGTGCCAGCAGGAGCCTGGGCGGGGAGCAGTACTTC
>TRBJ2-7|TRBV18|-|15|TRBD1
CASSPTGQSSYEQYF
TGTGCCAGCTCACCTACGGGACAGAGCTCCTACGAGCAGTACTTC
>TRBJ2-5|TRBV28|many|13|-
CASSFGVGETQYF
TGTGCCAGCAGTTTCGGGGTAGGGGAGACCCAGTACTTC
>TRBJ2-7|TRBV6-1|-|13|-
CASSLALQSEQYF
TGTGCCAGCAGTCTAGCACTTCAGAGCGAGCAGTACTTC
>TRBJ1-3|TRBV6-9|many|15|-
CASSYRTSSGNTIYF
TGTGCCAGCAGTTACCGGACGAGCTCTGGAAACACCATATATTTT
>TRBJ1-3|TRBV2|once|13|TRBD1
CASRGQSGNTIYF
TGTGCCAGCAGGGGACAGTCTGGAAACACCATATATTTT
>TRBJ1-1|TRBV20-1|many|12|-
CSARSLATEAFF
TGCAGTGCTAGATCATTAGCCACTGAAGCTTTCTTT
>TRBJ2-1|TRBV9|-|15|-
CASSPNRGGYNEQFF
TGTGCCAGCAGCCCAAACCGTGGGGGCTACAATGAGCAGTTCTTC
>TRBJ2-1|TRBV28|few|14|TRBD2
CASSPGLAGERQFF
TGTGCCAGCAGTCCCGGACTAGCGGGAGAAAGGCAGTTCTTC
>TRBJ2-3|TRBV29-1|-|10|-
CSVGLNGQYF
TGCAGCGTTGGGTTAAACGGGCAGTATTTT
>TRBJ1-4|TRBV11-3|few|14|TRBD1
CASRGTELNGELFF
TGTGCCAGCAGGGGGACAGAGCTTAATGGAGAACTGTTTTTT